What follows are 10 T cell receptor beta chains derived from one specimen sequenced in a study of cytomegalovirus exposure and HLA in healthy donors. Primers: 60 Vbeta forward and 13 Jbeta reverse. Only in-frame clones appear in the TCRdb table, and some are missing; sequencing was by immunoSEQ multiplex PCR. The ten top clones account for roughly 0.98%, within a sample of 200,000 to 250,000 clones. Input material: PBMCs. These receptors all come from a woman under 40 in good health and CMV-seropositive.

The V call is TRBV19, the J call TRBJ2-2; D is uncertain. CDR3 length: 15 amino acids. CDR1 is LNHDA and CDR2 is SQIVND in the germline V gene (reference sequence). V was pared by 5 bases and J by 3 bases, with 13 bases between. The CDR3 reads CASSDELAYTGELFF. DNA for the CDR3: TGTGCCAGTAGTGATGAGCTCGCGTACACCGGGGAGCTGTTTTTT.

Regarding this clone: At one end the junction does not follow the germline gene, possibly because of a read error. This CDR3 reads CASSEGTVAFF. CDR3 sequence (DNA): TGCGCCAGCAGTGAGGGGACTGTAGCTTTCTTT. This rearrangement joins TRBV10-1 to TRBJ1-1; D is perhaps TRBD1 (5 bases). The CDR3 is made up of 11 amino acids. In germline, CDR1 is WNHNN, CDR2 SYGVQD (reference sequence).

As for this clone: At the DNA level, this CDR3 is encoded by other sequences in the same sample as well. This chain joins TRBV18 and TRBJ1-1; the D gene is possibly TRBD1 (5 bases). Between the trimmed V and J ends, which lost 3 bases and 1 base, there was a span of 6 bases. The germline V gene encodes CDR1 KGHSH and CDR2 LQKENI. CDR3 size: 13 residues. CDR3 protein: CASSPGQNTEAFF. In DNA form, the CDR3 reads TGTGCCAGCTCACCGGGGCAGAACACTGAAGCTTTCTTT.

This chain joins TRBV15 and TRBJ1-1, with D hard to call. The V end lost 7 bases, the J end lost 0 bases, and 9 bases lay between the germline ends. The germline V gene encodes CDR1 LNHNV and CDR2 YYDKDF (reference sequence). The CDR3 is made up of 13 amino acids. CDR3 loop: CATNSEMNTEAFF. CDR3 DNA sequence: TGTGCCACCAATTCTGAGATGAACACTGAAGCTTTCTTT.

The chain uses TRBV9 and TRBJ1-6, with unresolved D. This CDR3 has 15 residues. Per germline, CDR1 SGDLS and CDR2 YYNGEE. With 0 bases removed from V and 6 bases from J, the gap between germline ends came to 10 bases. In DNA, the CDR3 is TGTGCCAGCAGCGTAGCTGGCAGTACTAATTCACCCCTCCACTTT. This gives the protein CASSVAGSTNSPLHF.

The chain joins TRBV14 to TRBJ1-5; TRBD1 matches at 8 bases. The CDR3 is made up of 14 amino acids. V was pared by 4 bases and J by 4 bases, with 3 bases of the junction left unmatched. Germline values: CDR1 SGHDN, CDR2 FVKESK. Here the CDR3 reads CASSRGQGNQPQHF. In nucleotides, the CDR3 is TGTGCCAGCAGCCGAGGACAGGGTAATCAGCCCCAGCATTTT.

The chain links TRBV28 to TRBJ1-2; weak D call: TRBD1 (5 bases). V shed 6 bases and J shed 3 bases, with 11 bases lying between them. The length of the CDR3 is 13 residues. Per germline, CDR1 MDHEN and CDR2 SYDVKM. The CDR3 sequence is CASRRDRYYGYTF. The DNA of the CDR3 is TGTGCCAGCAGACGTGACAGATACTATGGCTACACCTTC.

V and J are TRBV20-1 and TRBJ2-3; D may be TRBD2 (6 bases). V lost 8 bases, J lost 7 bases, and 13 bases lay in between. Germline lookup yields CDR1 DFQATT and CDR2 SNEGSKA (reference sequence). This CDR3 is 11 amino acids long. The CDR3 sequence: CSPSGGNTQYF. In nucleotides, the CDR3 is TGCAGTCCCAGTGGGGGGAATACGCAGTATTTT.

The V and J genes are TRBV30 and TRBJ2-7; TRBD2 matches 11 bases. CDR1 is GTSNPN and CDR2 is SVGIG in the germline V gene (reference sequence). This CDR3 has 14 residues. The V and J ends lost 2 bases and 1 base, in that order; junction bases with no gene match: 1. The CDR3 sequence is CAWSLAGGSYEQYF. The CDR3 nucleotides read TGTGCCTGGAGTCTAGCGGGAGGTTCCTACGAGCAGTACTTC.

This chain joins TRBV4-3 and TRBJ2-2, with 11 positions matching TRBD2. The CDR3 spans 16 residues. Germline V gives CDR1 LGHNA, CDR2 YSLEER. With 1 base clipped from V and 7 bases from J, the junction kept 5 bases outside the gene matches. The CDR3 nucleotides read TGCGCCAGCAGCCAAGTGACTAGCGGGACGGGCGGGGAGCTGTTTTTT. Translating gives CASSQVTSGTGGELFF.